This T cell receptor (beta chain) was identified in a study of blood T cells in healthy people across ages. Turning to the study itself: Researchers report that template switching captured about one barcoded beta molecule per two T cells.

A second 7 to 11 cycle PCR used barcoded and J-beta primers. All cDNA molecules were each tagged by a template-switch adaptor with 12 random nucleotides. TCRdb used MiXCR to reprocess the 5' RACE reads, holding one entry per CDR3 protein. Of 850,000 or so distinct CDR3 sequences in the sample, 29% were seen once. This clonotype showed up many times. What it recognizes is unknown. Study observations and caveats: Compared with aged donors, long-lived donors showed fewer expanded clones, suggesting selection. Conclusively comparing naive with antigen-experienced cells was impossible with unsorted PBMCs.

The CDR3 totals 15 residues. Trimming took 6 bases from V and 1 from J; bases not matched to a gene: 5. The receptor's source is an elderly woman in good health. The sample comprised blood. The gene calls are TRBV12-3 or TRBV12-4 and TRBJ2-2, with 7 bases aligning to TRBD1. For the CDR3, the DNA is TGTGCCAGCAGCCTAAGACAGGGGAACACCGGGGAGCTGTTTTTT. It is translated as CASSLRQGNTGELFF.